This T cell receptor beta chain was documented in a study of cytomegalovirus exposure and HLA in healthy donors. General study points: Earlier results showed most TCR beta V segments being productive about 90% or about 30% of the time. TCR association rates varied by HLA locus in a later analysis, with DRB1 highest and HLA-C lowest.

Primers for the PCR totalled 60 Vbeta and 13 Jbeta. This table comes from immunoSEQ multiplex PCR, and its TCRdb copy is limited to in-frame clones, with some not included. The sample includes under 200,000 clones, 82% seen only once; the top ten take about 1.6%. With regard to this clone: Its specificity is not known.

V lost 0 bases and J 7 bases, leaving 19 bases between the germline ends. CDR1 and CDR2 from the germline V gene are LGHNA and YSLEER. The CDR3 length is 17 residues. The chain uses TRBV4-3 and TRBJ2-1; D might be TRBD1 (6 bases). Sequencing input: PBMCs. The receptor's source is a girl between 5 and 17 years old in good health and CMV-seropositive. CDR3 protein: CASSQDFGGAIRNEQFF. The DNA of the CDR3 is TGCGCCAGCAGCCAAGATTTTGGGGGCGCAATTAGGAATGAGCAGTTCTTC.